Below are 22 T cell receptor beta chains sequenced from a single sample in a study of T cells in Graves' hyperthyroidism and ophthalmopathy. RNA transcripts were the template for amplifying TCR beta CDR3 regions. The study used the HTBI primer set for a first-round RT-PCR of the TCR CDR3. TCRdb redid the calling of the multiplex PCR reads with MiXCR, one entry per CDR3 protein. The sample gives 380,000 or so distinct CDR3 sequences, approximately 19% of which show up once; about 3.7% is in the top ten. Sequenced input: blood. The receptors originated from a woman in her late teens or twenties with Graves' hyperthyroidism.

This clonotype was found many times. V gene TRBV5-1 combines with J gene TRBJ2-2, with TRBD2 matching over 14 bases. The CDR3 is 17 residues long. The V segment lost 5 bases and the J segment 7 bases; nucleotides outside the gene matches: 10. The germline V gene encodes CDR1 SGHRS and CDR2 YFSETQ. CDR3 sequence: CASRRTSGGFDGGELFF. The CDR3 coding sequence is TGCGCCAGCAGACGGACTAGCGGGGGGTTTGATGGCGGGGAGCTGTTTTTT.

CDR3 sequence: CSVQRGQLSGNTIYF. CDR3 in DNA: TGCAGCGTCCAAAGGGGGCAGCTCTCTGGAAACACCATATATTTT. V is TRBV29-1 and J is TRBJ1-3, with 7 nucleotides matching TRBD1. With 6 bases clipped from V and 0 bases from J, the junction kept 8 bases outside the gene matches. Germline V gives CDR1 SQVTM, CDR2 ANQGSEA. The CDR3 length is 15 residues.

The sample holds a few counts of this clonotype. This rearrangement joins TRBV6-2 or TRBV6-3 to TRBJ2-5; a weak D match, TRBD2 (5 bases). The CDR3 has 14 amino acids. The V end was cut by 5 bases, the J end by 1 base, with 11 bases between. The germline CDR1 and CDR2 sequences are MNHEY and SVGEGT. In DNA form, the CDR3 reads TGTGCCAGCAGTCCCGGGAATCCCCAAGAGACCCAGTACTTC. This gives the protein CASSPGNPQETQYF.

This clonotype was picked up many times. V usage is TRBV12-3 or TRBV12-4 and J usage is TRBJ1-2; D gene ambiguous. This CDR3 spans 12 amino acids. Trimming stripped 1 base from V and 10 bases from J, with 10 bases between. CDR3 sequence: CASSLDQEFYTF. The CDR3 DNA sequence: TGTGCCAGCAGTTTAGACCAGGAATTCTACACCTTC.

This chain links TRBV6-1 with TRBJ1-5; D might be TRBD1 (6 bases). Trimming cost V 7 bases and J 7 bases, with 23 bases left between them. CDR3 length equals 16 residues. CDR1 and CDR2 from the germline V gene are MNHNS and SASEGT. The CDR3 region is CASTPPTGIKTQPQHF. DNA for the CDR3: TGTGCCAGCACTCCCCCGACAGGCATTAAAACGCAGCCCCAGCATTTT.

This clonotype was detected many times. This chain links TRBV15 with TRBJ1-1; D gene unclear. The CDR3 has 13 residues. V gave up 4 bases and J gave up 4 bases, with 10 bases separating them. Germline CDR1 and CDR2: LNHNV and YYDKDF (reference sequence). CDR3 region: CATSTGVFTEAFF. The CDR3 DNA reads TGTGCCACCAGCACCGGGGTTTTCACTGAAGCTTTCTTT.

This clonotype turned up a few times. This sequence joins TRBV3-1 and TRBJ2-7; 8 nucleotides agree with TRBD1. The CDR3 has 15 residues. Trimming removed 2 bases from V and 3 bases from J; junction bases left unmatched: 6. The germline V gene has CDR1 LGHDT and CDR2 YNNKEL (reference sequence). CDR3 bases: TGTGCCAGCAGCCAACTCATCAGGGGGCGCTACGAGCAGTACTTC. Translation: CASSQLIRGRYEQYF.

The chain carries TRBV24-1 and TRBJ2-5, with D perhaps being TRBD1 or TRBD2 (5 bases each). The germline V gene has CDR1 KGHDR and CDR2 SFDVKD. The CDR3 sequence is 15 residues long. Trimming pared 2 bases from V and 5 bases from J, leaving 14 bases between. The CDR3 region has the DNA TGTGCCACCAGTGATTCCGGAGAGGGACGGGAGACCCAGTACTTC. Its protein product is CATSDSGEGRETQYF.

Ten or more counts support this clonotype. This chain links TRBV6-5 with TRBJ2-7; 8 bases map to TRBD1. V shed 4 bases, J shed 2 bases, and the junction held 7 bases outside the gene matches. The V gene's germline CDR1 is MNHEY and CDR2 SVGAGI. The length of the CDR3 is 15 residues. CDR3 loop: CASSFGQGRTYEQYF. CDR3 in DNA: TGTGCCAGCAGTTTCGGACAGGGTAGAACCTACGAGCAGTACTTC.

This clonotype came up many times. The genes are TRBV6-5 and TRBJ1-1; a possible D gene is TRBD1 (6 bases). Between the trimmed V and J ends, which lost 6 bases and 6 bases, there was a span of 11 bases. CDR3 size: 12 residues. In germline, CDR1 is MNHEY, CDR2 SVGAGI. The CDR3 sequence is CASSPGVAEAFF. The CDR3 DNA sequence: TGTGCCAGCAGCCCAGGGGTAGCTGAAGCTTTCTTT.

This clonotype was seen ten or more times. This chain uses TRBV15 with TRBJ1-2, with TRBD1 identical over 8 bases. The V and J ends lost 5 bases and 4 bases, in that order; junction bases with no gene match: 6. The germline V gene encodes CDR1 LNHNV and CDR2 YYDKDF (reference sequence). The CDR3 has 14 amino acids. The CDR3: CATSGGGQAYGYTF. CDR3 in DNA: TGTGCCACCAGCGGCGGGGGACAGGCCTATGGCTACACCTTC.

The chain is built from TRBV6-1 and TRBJ1-2, with D perhaps TRBD1 (6 bases). Trimming removed 2 bases from V and 5 bases from J, with 18 bases in between. Germline CDR1 and CDR2: MNHNS and SASEGT. This CDR3 region has 16 residues. The CDR3 loop is CASSERGTPLGYGYTF. CDR3 bases: TGTGCCAGCAGTGAACGTGGGACACCACTTGGATATGGCTACACCTTC.

A few counts support this clonotype. This rearrangement joins TRBV6-1 to TRBJ1-1, with unresolved D. Trimming took off 7 bases at V and 0 bases at J, with 15 bases between the two ends. CDR3 length: 15 amino acids. Germline V gives CDR1 MNHNS, CDR2 SASEGT. CDR3 in DNA: TGTGCCAGCATAACCCCAAAGGGCCTGAACACTGAAGCTTTCTTT. Translation: CASITPKGLNTEAFF.

This clonotype was seen at least ten times. This sequence joins TRBV7-2 and TRBJ1-1; D is undetermined. This CDR3 spans 14 amino acids. Trimming pared 1 base from V and 5 bases from J, leaving 11 bases between. CDR1 and CDR2 from the germline V gene are SGHTA and FQGNSA. The CDR3: CASSLEVTATEAFF. CDR3 sequence (DNA): TGTGCCAGCAGCTTAGAGGTTACAGCGACTGAAGCTTTCTTT.

This clonotype has ten or more counts. The V call is TRBV2, the J call TRBJ1-5, with TRBD1 identical over 7 bases. The CDR3 is 16 amino acids. Unmatched junction bases numbered 10, after V lost 6 bases and J lost 2 bases. CDR1 SNHLY and CDR2 FYNNEI come from the germline V gene. The CDR3, as DNA: TGTGCCAGCAGGGAGCTTGGAGGGGGCGGCAATCAGCCCCAGCATTTT. Its translation is CASRELGGGGNQPQHF.

This clonotype was seen at least ten times. The chain has TRBV6-1 and TRBJ1-3; a weak D match, TRBD1 (6 bases). The CDR3 runs 16 residues. From germline, CDR1 is MNHNS and CDR2 SASEGT. V was cut by 0 bases and J by 3 bases, with 12 bases left in between. The CDR3 protein is CASSEAMGGNGNTIYF. The DNA for the CDR3 is TGTGCCAGCAGTGAAGCGATGGGGGGCAATGGAAACACCATATATTTT.

This clonotype has only a few counts. V is TRBV12-3 or TRBV12-4 and J is TRBJ2-7; 7 nucleotides line up with TRBD1. This CDR3 region has 13 residues. V was pared by 7 bases and J by 3 bases, with 6 bases of the junction left unmatched. The CDR3 DNA reads TGTGCCAGCACCCGGGACAGTTACTACGAGCAGTACTTC. It translates to CASTRDSYYEQYF.

This clonotype has a count of ten or more. The genes are TRBV5-1 and TRBJ2-3; no firm D call. CDR1 and CDR2 (germline): SGHRS, YFSETQ. This CDR3 has 13 residues. The germline V and J ends were trimmed by 2 bases and 1 base, with 5 bases remaining between them. The CDR3 region has the DNA TGCGCCAGCAGCTTTTCGGGCACAGATACGCAGTATTTT. Protein product: CASSFSGTDTQYF.

This chain's CDR3 is CASSQTGTEPYGYTF. In DNA, the CDR3 is TGTGCCAGCAGCCAGACCGGGACGGAACCTTATGGCTACACCTTC. The rearrangement links TRBV3-1 to TRBJ1-2; tentative D call: TRBD1 (5 bases). This CDR3 has 15 residues. V was trimmed by 3 bases and J by 5 bases, leaving 16 bases between them. CDR1 is LGHDT and CDR2 is YNNKEL in the germline V gene (reference sequence).

This clonotype was counted many times. The rearrangement links TRBV6-5 to TRBJ1-3; TRBD1 is a possible D gene (6 bases). This CDR3 is 13 amino acids long. Trimming took 7 bases from V and 0 from J, leaving 7 bases between them. In germline, CDR1 is MNHEY, CDR2 SVGAGI. CDR3 sequence reads: CASKDSSGNTIYF. Written as DNA, the CDR3 is TGTGCCAGCAAGGACAGCTCTGGAAACACCATATATTTT.

This clonotype appeared many times. This chain joins TRBV20-1 and TRBJ2-2; TRBD2 matches at 9 bases. Looked up from germline, CDR1 is DFQATT and CDR2 is SNEGSKA (reference sequence). This CDR3 has 13 amino acids. Trimming cost V 6 bases and J 5 bases; bases outside gene matches: 4. For the CDR3, the DNA is TGCAGTGCCGAGCGGGGGGTGACCGGGGAGCTGTTTTTT. Translated, it gives CSAERGVTGELFF.

This clonotype came up many times. The chain links TRBV4-2 to TRBJ2-5; 13 nucleotides match TRBD2. CDR3 size: 16 residues. V shed 5 bases and J 3 bases; nucleotides not matched to a gene: 6. CDR1 is LGHNA, CDR2 YNFKEQ, per germline. For the CDR3, the DNA is TGTGCCAGCAGCTCGCGACTAGCGGGGGGCAAAGAGACCCAGTACTTC. It encodes CASSSRLAGGKETQYF.